Listed below are T cell receptor beta chains from one sample, sequenced in a study of cytomegalovirus exposure and HLA in healthy donors. Sequencing was performed with immunoSEQ multiplex PCR; in TCRdb, only in-frame clones are kept and a portion is missing. The sample carries over 100,000 clones, around three quarters recorded once. The material sequenced was PBMCs. These receptors all stem from a male donor in good health and CMV-seropositive. Both conserved end residues are part of each CDR3. The D gene is left open where the match is weak. The size entry is marked missing in some rows and otherwise reads once, few, many or a size class.

v_call: TRBV6-5; clone_size: -; j_call: TRBJ2-5; d_call: -; cdr3_nt: TGTGCCAGCAACCTAGGTACGGCCCAGTACTTC; cdr3_aa: CASNLGTAQYF
v_call: TRBV5-4; clone_size: -; j_call: TRBJ2-3; d_call: TRBD2; cdr3_nt: TGTGCCAGCACACCCGCAGCGGGGGGGCAAGATACGCAGTATTTT; cdr3_aa: CASTPAAGGQDTQYF
v_call: TRBV28; clone_size: -; j_call: TRBJ1-1; d_call: TRBD1; cdr3_nt: TGTGCCAGCGGACAGGGGGCCCTGAACACTGAAGCTTTCTTT; cdr3_aa: CASGQGALNTEAFF
v_call: TRBV5-6; clone_size: few; j_call: TRBJ2-5; d_call: TRBD2; cdr3_nt: TGTGCCAGCAGCTTTCAATCCCTAGCGGGAGGGGGCGAGACCCAGTACTTC; cdr3_aa: CASSFQSLAGGGETQYF
v_call: TRBV11-2; clone_size: -; j_call: TRBJ2-5; d_call: -; cdr3_nt: TGTGCCAGCAGCCCGACCTTAATAGCGAGGGGGGAGACCCAGTACTTC; cdr3_aa: CASSPTLIARGETQYF
v_call: TRBV5-1; clone_size: -; j_call: TRBJ2-7; d_call: -; cdr3_nt: TGCGCCAGCAGCTTGATCAGGGATTACGAGCAGTACTTC; cdr3_aa: CASSLIRDYEQYF
v_call: TRBV18; clone_size: -; j_call: TRBJ2-1; d_call: -; cdr3_nt: TGTGCCAGCTCGGCTGGGCAGGGGAACCACAATGAGCAGTTCTTC; cdr3_aa: CASSAGQGNHNEQFF
v_call: TRBV6-5; clone_size: few; j_call: TRBJ1-5; d_call: -; cdr3_nt: TGTGCCAGCAGAAGCCAGGGGAGCGGTCAGCCCCAGCATTTT; cdr3_aa: CASRSQGSGQPQHF
v_call: TRBV28; clone_size: -; j_call: TRBJ2-7; d_call: TRBD2; cdr3_nt: TGTGCCAGCAGCAGACTAGCGGGAGGGTACGAGCAGTACTTC; cdr3_aa: CASSRLAGGYEQYF
v_call: TRBV27; clone_size: -; j_call: TRBJ1-5; d_call: -; cdr3_nt: TGTGCCAGCAGCCCGGAGGGAGGGGCGGATCAGCCCCAGCATTTT; cdr3_aa: CASSPEGGADQPQHF